Below, 15 T cell receptor beta chains from the same sample are listed, as sequenced in a study of blood T cell repertoires in COVID-19. The data were produced by immunoSEQ multiplex PCR, yet TCRdb's version contains in-frame clones alone and is incomplete. The data contain tens of thousands of clones, approximately 88% of them seen just once; the ten biggest clones take up around 6.6%. The specimen sequenced was peripheral blood. The receptors shown here come from a man aged 70-80 years with acute or convalescent COVID-19.

This sequence joins TRBV7-9 and TRBJ1-1, with 10 bases lining up with TRBD1. The CDR3 runs to 16 residues. Germline CDR1 reads SEHNR; CDR2 reads FQNEAQ (reference sequence). Trimming cost V 5 bases and J 5 bases; bases outside gene matches: 11. In nucleotides, the CDR3 is TGTGCCAGCAGCGTATCCGGGACAGGGGTTTGGACTGAAGCTTTCTTT. It specifies CASSVSGTGVWTEAFF.

As DNA, the CDR3 is TGTGCCAGCAGCCCCCCAGGGGGCCAAAACACCGGGGAGCTGTTTTTT. Translating it yields CASSPPGGQNTGELFF. The genes are TRBV11-2 and TRBJ2-2; 8 bases line up with TRBD1. Germline V gene data show CDR1 as SGHAT and CDR2 as FQNNGV. The CDR3 spans 16 residues. With V trimmed by 5 bases and J by 2 bases, 7 bases remained unmatched. The full variable domain, its missing parts supplied by reference TRBV11-2 and TRBJ2-2, is EAGVAQSPRYKIIEKRQSVAFWCNPISGHATLYWYQQILGQGPKLLIQFQNNGVVDDSQLPKDRFSAERLKGVDSTLKIQPAKLEDSAVYLCASSPPGGQNTGELFFGEGSRLTVL.

The rearrangement links TRBV25-1 to TRBJ2-3; weak D call: TRBD1 (5 bases). This CDR3 is 16 amino acids long. Per the germline V gene, CDR1 is MGHDK and CDR2 is SYGVNS. Between the trimmed V and J ends, which lost 2 bases and 4 bases, there was a span of 16 bases. CDR3 loop: CASSEAGQGRADTQYF. CDR3 in DNA: TGTGCCAGCAGTGAAGCAGGGCAGGGTAGGGCAGATACGCAGTATTTT.

The CDR3 DNA follows: TGTGCCAGCAGCTTTTACGGGACTAGAGGGCAAGAGACCCAGTACTTC. It translates to CASSFYGTRGQETQYF. The chain couples TRBV11-2 to TRBJ2-5, with TRBD2 identical over 8 bases. Germline-derived CDR1 and CDR2 are SGHAT and FQNNGV. There are 16 residues in the CDR3. V was clipped by 3 bases and J by 2 bases; unmatched bases: 8.

The chain joins TRBV28 to TRBJ2-3, with 8 bases fitting TRBD2. J lost 1 base, V lost 7 bases, and 7 bases had no gene match. This CDR3 has 15 amino acids. Germline CDR1 is MDHEN and CDR2 is SYDVKM. The CDR3 sequence is CASILSGVGTDTQYF. Written as DNA, the CDR3 is TGTGCCAGCATTCTTAGCGGGGTGGGCACAGATACGCAGTATTTT.

The chain uses TRBV28 and TRBJ2-1, with TRBD2 matching over 9 bases. CDR3 length equals 15 residues. In germline, CDR1 is MDHEN, CDR2 SYDVKM. After removal of 5 bases from V and 4 bases from J, the junction contained 6 bases not matched to a gene. In DNA, the CDR3 is TGTGCCAGCAGTCCTAGCGGGAACCAATACAATGAGCAGTTCTTC. It is translated as CASSPSGNQYNEQFF.

The gene calls are TRBV2 and TRBJ2-7; TRBD1 is a possible D gene (5 bases). The length of the CDR3 is 13 residues. V shed 6 bases and J shed 5 bases, with 14 bases lying between them. Germline V lookup: CDR1 SNHLY, CDR2 FYNNEI. The CDR3 spells CASRYRKTNEQYF. Written as DNA, the CDR3 is TGTGCCAGCAGGTACAGGAAAACCAACGAGCAGTACTTC.

V gene TRBV2 combines with J gene TRBJ1-6, with a possible D match to TRBD1 (6 bases). V lost 6 bases, J lost 4 bases, and 13 bases lay in between. Germline values: CDR1 SNHLY, CDR2 FYNNEI. The CDR3 totals 15 residues. The CDR3 DNA reads as TGTGCCAGCAGAAACTCTGGACAGTATAATTCACCCCTCCACTTT. This translates into CASRNSGQYNSPLHF.

This clone has a handful of counts. The chain couples TRBV18 to TRBJ1-3, with TRBD1 identical over 7 bases. The CDR3 contains 15 residues. Germline V gene data show CDR1 as KGHSH and CDR2 as LQKENI. J lost 5 bases, V lost 5 bases, and 9 bases had no gene match. This CDR3 is CASSSRDSRRNTIYF. The CDR3 region has the DNA TGTGCCAGCTCATCCCGGGACAGCCGAAGAAACACCATATATTTT. The full variable domain, completed using reference TRBV18 and TRBJ1-3, is NAGVMQNPRHLVRRRGQEARLRCSPMKGHSHVYWYRQLPEEGLKFMVYLQKENIIDESGMPKERFSAEFPKEGPSILRIQQVVRGDSAAYFCASSSRDSRRNTIYFGEGSWLTVV.

This sequence joins TRBV18 and TRBJ2-2, with 9 positions matching TRBD1. This CDR3 spans 15 amino acids. The germline CDR1 and CDR2 sequences are KGHSH and LQKENI. V lost 1 base to trimming and J lost 7 bases; unmatched junction nucleotides: 4. In DNA, the CDR3 is TGTGCCAGCTCACCACGGACAGGGGCGGTCGGGGAGCTGTTTTTT. This encodes CASSPRTGAVGELFF. The complete variable domain, with remaining parts taken from reference TRBV18 and TRBJ2-2, reads NAGVMQNPRHLVRRRGQEARLRCSPMKGHSHVYWYRQLPEEGLKFMVYLQKENIIDESGMPKERFSAEFPKEGPSILRIQQVVRGDSAAYFCASSPRTGAVGELFFGEGSRLTVL.

This chain links TRBV7-2 with TRBJ2-1; 8 bases are shared with TRBD1. Per the germline V gene, CDR1 is SGHTA and CDR2 is FQGNSA. Trimming cost V 5 bases and J 4 bases; bases outside gene matches: 7. The CDR3 contains 15 residues. The CDR3 region has the DNA TGTGCCAGCAGCGAAGACAGGGGCGAATACAATGAGCAGTTCTTC. Translation gives CASSEDRGEYNEQFF.

The chain links TRBV6-2 or TRBV6-3 to TRBJ2-7, with TRBD2 identical over 9 bases. V trimming: 6 bases; J trimming: 4 bases; junction bases outside the gene matches: 7. Germline loops: CDR1 MNHEY, CDR2 SVGEGT. The CDR3 totals 14 residues. CDR3 nucleotides: TGTGCCAGCAGCAAGGGACTAGCAGAGTACGAGCAGTACTTC. Its translation: CASSKGLAEYEQYF.

This chain connects TRBV5-4 to TRBJ2-3; 9 nucleotides agree with TRBD2. Looked up from germline, CDR1 is SGHNT and CDR2 is YYREEE (reference sequence). This CDR3 spans 15 amino acids. V dropped 5 bases and J dropped 2; count of bases not matched to a gene: 6. In DNA, the CDR3 is TGTGCCAGCAGATATAGCGGGGGACCCACAGATACGCAGTATTTT. As protein: CASRYSGGPTDTQYF.

The chain combines TRBV6-5 with TRBJ1-2; possible D gene TRBD1, 6 bases. The germline gives CDR1 MNHEY, CDR2 SVGAGI. The V end lost 4 bases, the J end lost 0 bases, and 15 bases lay between the germline ends. The CDR3 is 16 amino acids. The CDR3 sequence is CASSSGQTLSNYGYTF. The CDR3 DNA is TGTGCCAGCAGTTCCGGACAGACCCTCTCTAACTATGGCTACACCTTC.

Notes on this clone: At one of its ends the junction is not consistent with the germline gene, which may arise from a read error. The chain has TRBV6-5 and TRBJ2-3; 8 positions agree with TRBD1. The CDR3 has 12 amino acids. CDR1 is MNHEY, CDR2 SVGAGI, per germline. In nucleotides, the CDR3 is TGTGCCAGCAGGACGGAGGACAGGGCGCTTATTTTT. Its translation: CASRTEDRALIF.